This T cell receptor (beta chain) stems from a study of CD8+ T cells in alopecia areata. Extracted from the samples, RNA was reverse transcribed into cDNA to serve as the sequencing template. Libraries were prepared by immunoSEQ multiplex PCR; TCRdb keeps only in-frame clonotypes and omits some of them. Of about 98,000 clones in the sample, about 45% were seen once. Details on this clone: What it binds is not known.

Study-wide findings and caveats: Researchers report lesional scalp, most notably alopecia totalis/universalis, outstripped normal scalp in clonality. Normal-skin resident alphabeta T cells also appear among scalp sample sequences.

The CDR3 spans 17 residues. Losses at the gene ends were 0 bases for V and 5 bases for J; bases not matched to a gene: 10. CDR1 is MGHDK, CDR2 SYGVNS, per germline. Sequenced sample: CD4+ T cells sorted from blood. This clonotype was sampled from a human donor with alopecia areata. The J gene is TRBJ2-5, the V gene TRBV25-1, with 9 bases fitting TRBD1. The CDR3 coding sequence is TGTGCCAGCAGTGAATATATCGGACAGGGGCGCGCGGAGACCCAGTACTTC. Encoded protein: CASSEYIGQGRAETQYF.